The present TCR beta chain was sequenced within a study of T cell repertoires in cytomegalovirus infection. Trimming shortened V by 4 bases and J by 4 bases, and 17 bases separated the two germline ends. CDR3 size: 15 residues. CDR1 and CDR2 from the germline V gene are SGHNT and YYREEE (reference sequence). Using its own MiXCR run on the reads, TCRdb lists one record per CDR3 protein. The sample has a few hundred thousand distinct CDR3 sequences, roughly 15% seen once. The J gene is TRBJ1-1, the V gene TRBV5-4; D is unresolved. The source of this sequence is a human donor in good health (CMV status not recorded). Some clones in this sample may be carry-over from other donors' samples. The sequenced material came from PBMCs. The CDR3 sequence: CASSMIWGSGTEAFF. The CDR3 coding sequence is TGTGCCAGCAGCATGATTTGGGGTTCCGGCACTGAAGCTTTCTTT.